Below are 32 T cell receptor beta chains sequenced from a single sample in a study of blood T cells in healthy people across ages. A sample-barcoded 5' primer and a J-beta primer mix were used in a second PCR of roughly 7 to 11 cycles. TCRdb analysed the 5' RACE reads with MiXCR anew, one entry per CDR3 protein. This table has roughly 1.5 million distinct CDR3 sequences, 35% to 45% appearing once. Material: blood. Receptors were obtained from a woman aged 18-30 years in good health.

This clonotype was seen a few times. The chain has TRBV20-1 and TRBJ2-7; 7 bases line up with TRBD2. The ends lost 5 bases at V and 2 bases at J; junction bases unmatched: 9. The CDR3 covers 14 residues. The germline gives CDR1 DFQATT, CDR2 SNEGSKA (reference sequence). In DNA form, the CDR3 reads TGCAGTGCTTCCGTGGCTAGCGGACCCTACGAGCAGTACTTC. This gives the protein CSASVASGPYEQYF.

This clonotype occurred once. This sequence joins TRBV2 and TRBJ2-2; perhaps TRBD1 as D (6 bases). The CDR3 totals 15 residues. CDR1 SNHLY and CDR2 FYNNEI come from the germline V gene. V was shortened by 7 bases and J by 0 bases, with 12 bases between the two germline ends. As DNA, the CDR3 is TGTGCCAGCACCCTGGGACATGCGAACACCGGGGAGCTGTTTTTT. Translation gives CASTLGHANTGELFF. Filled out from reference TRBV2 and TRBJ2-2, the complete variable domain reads EPEVTQTPSHQVTQMGQEVILRCVPISNHLYFYWYRQILGQKVEFLVSFYNNEISEKSEIFDDQFSVERPDGSNFTLKIRSTKLEDSAMYFCASTLGHANTGELFFGEGSRLTVL.

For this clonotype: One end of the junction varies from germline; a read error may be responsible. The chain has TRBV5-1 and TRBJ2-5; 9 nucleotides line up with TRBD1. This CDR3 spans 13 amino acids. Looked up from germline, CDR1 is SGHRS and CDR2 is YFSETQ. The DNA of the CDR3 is TGCGCCAGCAGCTCACAGGGGGCTGAGACCCAGGACTTC. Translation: CASSSQGAETQDF.

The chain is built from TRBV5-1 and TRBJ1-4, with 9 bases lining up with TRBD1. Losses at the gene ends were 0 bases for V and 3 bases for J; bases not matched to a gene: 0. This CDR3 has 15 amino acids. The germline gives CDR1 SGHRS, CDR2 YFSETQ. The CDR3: CASSLGTGANEKLFF. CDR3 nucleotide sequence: TGCGCCAGCAGCTTGGGGACAGGGGCTAATGAAAAACTGTTTTTT.

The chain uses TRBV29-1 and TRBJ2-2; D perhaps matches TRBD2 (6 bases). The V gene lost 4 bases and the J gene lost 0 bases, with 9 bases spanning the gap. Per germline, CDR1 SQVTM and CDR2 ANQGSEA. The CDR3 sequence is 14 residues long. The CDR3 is CSVVGGPNTGELFF. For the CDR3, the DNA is TGCAGCGTTGTAGGAGGGCCGAACACCGGGGAGCTGTTTTTT.

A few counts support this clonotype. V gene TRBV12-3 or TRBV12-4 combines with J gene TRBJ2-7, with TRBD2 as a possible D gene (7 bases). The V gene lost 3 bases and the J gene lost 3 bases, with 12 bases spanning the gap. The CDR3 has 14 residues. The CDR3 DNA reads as TGTGCCAGCAGTTTTACAGGGAGGGTCTACGAGCAGTACTTC. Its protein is CASSFTGRVYEQYF.

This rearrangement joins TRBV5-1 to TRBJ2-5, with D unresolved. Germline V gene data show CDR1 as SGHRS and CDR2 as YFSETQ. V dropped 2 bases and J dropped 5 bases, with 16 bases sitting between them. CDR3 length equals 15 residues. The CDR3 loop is CASSLVWTARETQYF. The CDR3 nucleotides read TGCGCCAGCAGCTTAGTCTGGACCGCTCGGGAGACCCAGTACTTC.

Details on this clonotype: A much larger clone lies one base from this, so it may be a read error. CDR3 region: CTSSLVAGSDEQYF. The CDR3 bases are TGCACCAGCAGCTTGGTGGCGGGCAGTGACGAGCAGTACTTC. The chain joins TRBV5-1 to TRBJ2-7, with D possibly TRBD2 on 5 matching bases. CDR3 size: 14 residues. Germline V gene sequence: CDR1 SGHRS, CDR2 YFSETQ.

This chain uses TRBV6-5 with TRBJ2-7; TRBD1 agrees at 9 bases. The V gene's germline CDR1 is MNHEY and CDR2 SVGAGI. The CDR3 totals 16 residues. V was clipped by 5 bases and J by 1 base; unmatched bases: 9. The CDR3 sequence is CASSETGTGWSYEQYF. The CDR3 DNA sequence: TGTGCCAGCAGTGAAACCGGGACAGGGTGGTCCTACGAGCAGTACTTC.

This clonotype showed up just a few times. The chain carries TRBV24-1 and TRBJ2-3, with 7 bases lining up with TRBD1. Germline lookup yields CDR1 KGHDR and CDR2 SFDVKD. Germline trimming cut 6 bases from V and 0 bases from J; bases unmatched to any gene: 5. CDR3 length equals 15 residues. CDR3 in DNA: TGTGCCACCAGTATCCCAGGGGGTAGCACAGATACGCAGTATTTT. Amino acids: CATSIPGGSTDTQYF.

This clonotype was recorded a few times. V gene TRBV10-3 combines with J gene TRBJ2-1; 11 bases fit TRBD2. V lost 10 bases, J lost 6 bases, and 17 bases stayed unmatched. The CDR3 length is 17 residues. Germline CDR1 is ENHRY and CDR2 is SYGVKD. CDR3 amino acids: CATNFPSTSGALNEQFF. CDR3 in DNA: TGTGCCACTAACTTTCCCTCGACTAGCGGGGCCCTCAATGAGCAGTTCTTC.

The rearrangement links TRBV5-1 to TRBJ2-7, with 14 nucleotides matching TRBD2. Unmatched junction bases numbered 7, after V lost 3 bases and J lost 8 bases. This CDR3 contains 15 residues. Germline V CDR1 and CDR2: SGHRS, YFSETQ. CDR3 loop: CASSSGLAGVEQQYF. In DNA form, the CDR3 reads TGCGCCAGCAGCTCGGGACTAGCGGGAGTTGAACAGCAGTACTTC.

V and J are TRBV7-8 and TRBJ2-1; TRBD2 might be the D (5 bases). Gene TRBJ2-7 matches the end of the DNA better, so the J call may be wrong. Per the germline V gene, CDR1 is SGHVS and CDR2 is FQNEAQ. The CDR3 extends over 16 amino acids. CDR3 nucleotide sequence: TGTGCCAGCAGCTTAAGCGCGGGCTGGATTGGCAATGAGCAGTACTTC. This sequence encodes CASSLSAGWIGNEQYF.

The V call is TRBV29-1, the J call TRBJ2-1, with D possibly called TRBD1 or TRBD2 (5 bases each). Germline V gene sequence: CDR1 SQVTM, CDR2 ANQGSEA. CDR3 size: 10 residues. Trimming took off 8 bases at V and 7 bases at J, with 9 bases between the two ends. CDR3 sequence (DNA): TGCAGCATTGGGGGTAATGAGCAGTTCTTC. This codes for CSIGGNEQFF.

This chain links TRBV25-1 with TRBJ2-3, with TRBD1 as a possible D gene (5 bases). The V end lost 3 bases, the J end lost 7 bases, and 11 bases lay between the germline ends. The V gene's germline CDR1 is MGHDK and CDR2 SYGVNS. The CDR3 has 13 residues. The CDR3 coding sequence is TGTGCCAGCAGTGACCCAGGGATGAATACGCAGTATTTT. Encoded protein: CASSDPGMNTQYF.

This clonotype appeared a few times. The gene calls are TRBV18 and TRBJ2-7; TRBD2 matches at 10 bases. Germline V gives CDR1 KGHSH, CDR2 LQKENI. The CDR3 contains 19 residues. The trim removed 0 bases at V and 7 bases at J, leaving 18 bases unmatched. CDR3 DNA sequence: TGTGCCAGCTCACCACCAGCGTGGAGCACTAGCGGGGCCGACAATGAGCAGTACTTC. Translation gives CASSPPAWSTSGADNEQYF. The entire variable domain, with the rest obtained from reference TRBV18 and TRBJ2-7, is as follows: NAGVMQNPRHLVRRRGQEARLRCSPMKGHSHVYWYRQLPEEGLKFMVYLQKENIIDESGMPKERFSAEFPKEGPSILRIQQVVRGDSAAYFCASSPPAWSTSGADNEQYFGPGTRLTVT.

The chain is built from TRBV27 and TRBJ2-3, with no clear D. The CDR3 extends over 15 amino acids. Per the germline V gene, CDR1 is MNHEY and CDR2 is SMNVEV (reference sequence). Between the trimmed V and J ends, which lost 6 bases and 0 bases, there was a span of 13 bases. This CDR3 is CASRPLTFSTDTQYF. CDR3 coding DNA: TGTGCCAGCAGGCCCCTGACGTTCAGCACAGATACGCAGTATTTT.

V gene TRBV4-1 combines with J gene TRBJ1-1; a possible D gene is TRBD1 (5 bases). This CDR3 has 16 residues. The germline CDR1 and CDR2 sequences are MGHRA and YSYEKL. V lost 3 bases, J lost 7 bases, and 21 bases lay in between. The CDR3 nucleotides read TGCGCCAGCAGCCACGCTCCTCAGGGCAAGGTAATTGAAGCTTTCTTT. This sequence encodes CASSHAPQGKVIEAFF.

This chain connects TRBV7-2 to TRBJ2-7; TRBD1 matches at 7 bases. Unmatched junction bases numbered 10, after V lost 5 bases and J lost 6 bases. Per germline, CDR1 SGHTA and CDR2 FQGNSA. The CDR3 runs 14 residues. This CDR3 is CASSGRQGSSEQYF. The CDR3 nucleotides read TGTGCCAGCAGCGGGCGACAGGGTAGTTCCGAGCAGTACTTC. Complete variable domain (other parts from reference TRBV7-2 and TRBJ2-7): GAGVSQSPSNKVTEKGKDVELRCDPISGHTALYWYRQSLGQGLEFLIYFQGNSAPDKSGLPSDRFSAERTGGSVSTLTIQRTQQEDSAVYLCASSGRQGSSEQYFGPGTRLTVT.

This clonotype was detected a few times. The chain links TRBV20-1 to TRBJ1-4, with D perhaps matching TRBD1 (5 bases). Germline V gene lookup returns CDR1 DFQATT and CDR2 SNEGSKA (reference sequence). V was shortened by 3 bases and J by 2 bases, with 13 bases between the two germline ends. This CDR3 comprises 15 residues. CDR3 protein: CSARGGGGTNEKLFF. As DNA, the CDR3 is TGCAGTGCTAGGGGGGGGGGGGGGACTAATGAAAAACTGTTTTTT.

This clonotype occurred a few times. In DNA form, the CDR3 reads TGTGCCAGCAGTTCATTACACCGGACAGTGTACAATGAGCAGTTCTTC. It is translated as CASSSLHRTVYNEQFF. The chain employs TRBV12-3 or TRBV12-4 and TRBJ2-1; TRBD1 might be the D (6 bases). The CDR3 consists of 16 residues. The ends were cut back, 4 bases at V and 4 bases at J, with 17 bases in the middle.

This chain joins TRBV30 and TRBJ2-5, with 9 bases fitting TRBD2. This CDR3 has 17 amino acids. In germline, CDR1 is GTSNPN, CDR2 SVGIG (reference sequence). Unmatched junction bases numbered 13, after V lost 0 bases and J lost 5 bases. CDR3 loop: CAWSVRNLAGAKETQYF. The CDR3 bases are TGTGCCTGGAGTGTACGTAACTTAGCGGGAGCTAAGGAGACCCAGTACTTC.

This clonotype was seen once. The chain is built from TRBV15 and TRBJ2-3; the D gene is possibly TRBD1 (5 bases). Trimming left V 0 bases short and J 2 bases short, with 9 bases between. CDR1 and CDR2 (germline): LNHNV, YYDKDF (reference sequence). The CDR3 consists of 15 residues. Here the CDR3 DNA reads TGTGCCACCAGCAGAGATGGGGCTAACACAGATACGCAGTATTTT. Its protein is CATSRDGANTDTQYF.

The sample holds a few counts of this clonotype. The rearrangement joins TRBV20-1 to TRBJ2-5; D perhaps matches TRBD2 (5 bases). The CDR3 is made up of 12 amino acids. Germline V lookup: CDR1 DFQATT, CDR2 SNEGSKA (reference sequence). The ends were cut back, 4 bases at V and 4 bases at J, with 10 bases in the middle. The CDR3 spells CSATVRGETQYF. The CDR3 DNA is TGCAGTGCTACTGTACGGGGAGAGACCCAGTACTTC.

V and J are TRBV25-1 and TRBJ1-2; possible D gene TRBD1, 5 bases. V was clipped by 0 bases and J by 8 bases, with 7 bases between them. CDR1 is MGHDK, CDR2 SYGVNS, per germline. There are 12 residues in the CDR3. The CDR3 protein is CASSEYGGGYTF. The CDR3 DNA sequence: TGTGCCAGCAGTGAATACGGGGGGGGCTACACCTTC.

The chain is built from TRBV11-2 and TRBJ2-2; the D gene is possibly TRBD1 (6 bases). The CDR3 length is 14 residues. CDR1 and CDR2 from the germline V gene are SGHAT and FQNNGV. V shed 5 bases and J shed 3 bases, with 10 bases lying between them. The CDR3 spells CASSRQDYTGELFF. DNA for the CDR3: TGTGCCAGCAGCCGACAGGACTACACCGGGGAGCTGTTTTTT.

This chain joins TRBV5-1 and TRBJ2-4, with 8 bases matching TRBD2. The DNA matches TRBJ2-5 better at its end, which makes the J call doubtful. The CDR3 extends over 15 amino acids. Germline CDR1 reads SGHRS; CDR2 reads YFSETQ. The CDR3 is CASSLSGPAGGTQYF. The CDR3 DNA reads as TGCGCCAGCAGCTTAAGTGGGCCCGCGGGAGGGACCCAGTACTTC.

The CDR3 reads CASSMDTGGGYTF. In DNA form, the CDR3 reads TGTGCCAGCAGCATGGACACTGGCGGTGGCTACACCTTC. This chain uses TRBV27 with TRBJ1-2, with D perhaps TRBD1 (5 bases). CDR3 size: 13 residues. Trimming pared 6 bases from V and 7 bases from J, leaving 15 bases between. Germline values: CDR1 MNHEY, CDR2 SMNVEV (reference sequence).

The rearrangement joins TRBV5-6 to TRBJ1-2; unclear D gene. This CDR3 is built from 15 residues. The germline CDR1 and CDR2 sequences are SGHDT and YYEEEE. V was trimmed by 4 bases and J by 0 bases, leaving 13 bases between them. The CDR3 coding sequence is TGTGCCAGCAGCCCGCGGAGGGCTGCTAACTATGGCTACACCTTC. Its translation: CASSPRRAANYGYTF.

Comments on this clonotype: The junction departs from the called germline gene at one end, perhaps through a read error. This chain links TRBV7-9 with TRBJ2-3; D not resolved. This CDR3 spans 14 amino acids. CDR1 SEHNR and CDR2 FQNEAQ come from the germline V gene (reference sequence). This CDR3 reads CAGSRDPSTDTQYF. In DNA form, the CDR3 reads TGTGCCGGCAGCCGCGACCCTAGCACAGATACGCAGTATTTT.

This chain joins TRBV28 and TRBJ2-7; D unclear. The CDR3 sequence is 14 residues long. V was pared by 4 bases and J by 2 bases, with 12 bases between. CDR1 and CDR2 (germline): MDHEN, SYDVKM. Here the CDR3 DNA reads TGTGCCAGCAGTTCCCTGCCGGACCCCTACGAGCAGTACTTC. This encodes CASSSLPDPYEQYF.

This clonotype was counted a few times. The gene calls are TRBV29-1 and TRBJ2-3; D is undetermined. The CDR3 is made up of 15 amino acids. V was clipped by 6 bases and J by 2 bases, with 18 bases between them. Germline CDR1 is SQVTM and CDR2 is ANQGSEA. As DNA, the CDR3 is TGCAGCGTAAACGGACCAGCCTGGGTCACAGATACGCAGTATTTT. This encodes CSVNGPAWVTDTQYF.